The 26 T cell receptor beta chains below come from one sample, sequenced in a study of blood T cell repertoires in COVID-19. The protocol was immunoSEQ multiplex PCR, while the TCRdb copy is restricted to in-frame clones and leaves out a portion. The sample lists about 300,000 clones; over 80% were seen once. Specimen: peripheral blood. The receptor set was obtained from a woman aged 40 to 50 who had recovered from COVID-19.

The chain uses TRBV2 and TRBJ2-7, with 10 bases identical to TRBD1. Germline V gene data show CDR1 as SNHLY and CDR2 as FYNNEI. The V and J ends lost 6 bases and 2 bases, in that order; junction bases with no gene match: 4. This CDR3 has 14 residues. The chain's CDR3 is CASSGQGDTYEQYF. CDR3 DNA sequence: TGTGCCAGCAGCGGACAGGGGGATACCTACGAGCAGTACTTC.

The chain joins TRBV5-1 to TRBJ2-5, with D possibly being TRBD1 (6 bases). V was trimmed by 5 bases and J by 1 base, leaving 21 bases between them. This CDR3 has 17 residues. Germline CDR1 is SGHRS and CDR2 is YFSETQ. The CDR3 here is CASRFGGYRAPQETQYF. The CDR3 region has the DNA TGCGCCAGCAGGTTTGGGGGCTACCGGGCTCCCCAAGAGACCCAGTACTTC.

The chain uses TRBV9 and TRBJ2-2; weak D call: TRBD2 (6 bases). Looked up from germline, CDR1 is SGDLS and CDR2 is YYNGEE. CDR3 length: 16 residues. V dropped 0 bases and J dropped 2 bases, with 11 bases sitting between them. CDR3 amino acids: CASSVGAGRNTGELFF. CDR3 nucleotides: TGTGCCAGCAGCGTAGGGGCGGGGAGAAACACCGGGGAGCTGTTTTTT.

The V call is TRBV7-8, the J call TRBJ2-2; 11 positions match TRBD2. Trimming cost V 3 bases and J 6 bases; bases outside gene matches: 6. The CDR3 has 16 amino acids. The V gene's germline CDR1 is SGHVS and CDR2 FQNEAQ. The CDR3: CASSLLAGGLAGELFF. The CDR3 DNA follows: TGTGCCAGCAGCTTGTTAGCGGGGGGGCTTGCCGGGGAGCTGTTTTTT. Variable domain in full (rest from reference TRBV7-8 and TRBJ2-2): GAGVSQSPRYKVAKRGQDVALRCDPISGHVSLFWYQQALGQGPEFLTYFQNEAQLDKSGLPSDRFFAERPEGSVSTLKIQRTQQEDSAVYLCASSLLAGGLAGELFFGEGSRLTVL.

This rearrangement joins TRBV11-3 to TRBJ2-1, with D possibly TRBD2 on 6 matching bases. The CDR3 length is 15 residues. Germline CDR1 reads SGHNT; CDR2 reads YENEEA. V was trimmed by 3 bases and J by 5 bases, leaving 14 bases between them. This CDR3 reads CASSFAGGIDNEQFF. As DNA, the CDR3 is TGTGCCAGCAGCTTCGCCGGGGGTATCGACAATGAGCAGTTCTTC.

The chain is built from TRBV4-3 and TRBJ2-1; 8 bases are a match to TRBD2. The CDR3 spans 18 residues. The germline gives CDR1 LGHNA, CDR2 YSLEER. Trimming took 2 bases from V and 8 from J; bases not matched to a gene: 17. The CDR3 nucleotides read TGCGCCAGCAGCCAACGAAGTTATACGGGGGGGCTGGTCGATGAGCAGTTCTTC. This encodes CASSQRSYTGGLVDEQFF.

V gene TRBV2 combines with J gene TRBJ1-5; D call uncertain. The ends were cut back, 10 bases at V and 5 bases at J, with 15 bases in the middle. The V gene's germline CDR1 is SNHLY and CDR2 FYNNEI. The CDR3 loop spans 13 amino acids. CDR3 bases: TGTGCCACCTCGGTGGAGGGCCATCAGCCCCAGCATTTT. Protein: CATSVEGHQPQHF.

The CDR3 DNA reads TGTGCCAGCAGCCAAAGGACTAGCGGGGGAATCGGCAATGAGCAGTTCTTC. Translation: CASSQRTSGGIGNEQFF. The chain employs TRBV7-8 and TRBJ2-1, with TRBD2 identical over 13 bases. The V and J ends lost 5 bases and 6 bases, in that order; junction bases with no gene match: 10. The CDR3 loop spans 17 amino acids. Germline lookup yields CDR1 SGHVS and CDR2 FQNEAQ.

The V call is TRBV19, the J call TRBJ1-1, with D maybe TRBD1 (5 bases). There are 15 residues in the CDR3. The germline V gene has CDR1 LNHDA and CDR2 SQIVND (reference sequence). V lost 3 bases, J lost 5 bases, and 16 bases lay in between. The CDR3 loop is CASSMSDRRGTEAFF. The DNA of the CDR3 is TGTGCCAGTAGTATGTCGGACCGGCGGGGGACTGAAGCTTTCTTT.

The chain links TRBV20-1 to TRBJ2-6; no clear D. Deletions cut 7 bases from V and 4 bases from J, with 5 bases between. The germline V gene has CDR1 DFQATT and CDR2 SNEGSKA (reference sequence). This CDR3 is 11 amino acids long. CDR3 coding DNA: TGCAGTGTACAGGGGGCCAACGTCCTGACTTTC. It translates to CSVQGANVLTF.

The V and J genes are TRBV5-4 and TRBJ2-3, with 10 bases lining up with TRBD2. Germline lookup yields CDR1 SGHNT and CDR2 YYREEE (reference sequence). The V segment lost 0 bases and the J segment 4 bases; nucleotides outside the gene matches: 2. The CDR3 sequence is 15 residues long. In nucleotides, the CDR3 is TGTGCCAGCAGCTTGGGAGCGGGGGGGGCAGATACGCAGTATTTT. It specifies CASSLGAGGADTQYF.

The gene calls are TRBV19 and TRBJ1-1; TRBD1 aligns across 8 bases. The CDR3 loop spans 13 amino acids. From germline, CDR1 is LNHDA and CDR2 SQIVND (reference sequence). The trim removed 7 bases at V and 5 bases at J, leaving 6 bases unmatched. The chain's CDR3 is CASIEDRGTEAFF. CDR3 DNA sequence: TGTGCCAGTATAGAAGACAGGGGTACTGAAGCTTTCTTT.

The chain couples TRBV19 to TRBJ2-6, with a tentative D call TRBD1 (6 bases). CDR1 and CDR2 (germline): LNHDA, SQIVND (reference sequence). The V end lost 8 bases, the J end lost 2 bases, and 7 bases lay between the germline ends. This CDR3 spans 13 amino acids. The CDR3 DNA reads TGTGCCAGTCGACAGGCTGGGGCCAACGTCCTGACTTTC. Its translation is CASRQAGANVLTF.

V gene TRBV11-1 combines with J gene TRBJ1-1, with a weak D call TRBD1 (5 bases). V lost 5 bases, J lost 4 bases, and 17 bases lay in between. The CDR3 totals 15 residues. Germline CDR1 SGHAT, CDR2 FQDESV (reference sequence). The DNA of the CDR3 is TGTGCCAGCAGCCTACCCCGGGGGTCGGGCACTGAAGCTTTCTTT. Its translation is CASSLPRGSGTEAFF.

Concerning this clone itself: This sample includes further DNA sequences coding for the same CDR3. The chain couples TRBV2 to TRBJ1-1; TRBD1 might be the D (6 bases). CDR1 SNHLY and CDR2 FYNNEI come from the germline V gene. This CDR3 is built from 13 residues. Trimming left V 7 bases short and J 5 bases short, with 14 bases between. CDR3 loop: CASNLDRGTEAFF. The CDR3 nucleotides are TGTGCCAGCAACCTGGACAGAGGGACTGAAGCTTTCTTT.

V usage is TRBV4-3 and J usage is TRBJ1-5; weak D call: TRBD1 (6 bases). Germline V gene sequence: CDR1 LGHNA, CDR2 YSLEER. Trimming removed 0 bases from V and 5 bases from J, with 11 bases in between. The CDR3 extends over 15 amino acids. CDR3 in DNA: TGCGCCAGCAGCCAAGATGGGGGGGGGCATCAGCCCCAGCATTTT. It is translated as CASSQDGGGHQPQHF.

The chain recombines TRBV9 with TRBJ1-2, with D tentatively TRBD1 (6 bases). Trimming stripped 0 bases from V and 0 bases from J, with 12 bases between. Per germline, CDR1 SGDLS and CDR2 YYNGEE. The CDR3 has 16 residues. CDR3 nucleotides: TGTGCCAGCAGCGTAGTTGGGACACCTTCTAACTATGGCTACACCTTC. Translated, it gives CASSVVGTPSNYGYTF.

The chain joins TRBV6-5 to TRBJ1-1; weak D call: TRBD1 (6 bases). The CDR3 runs to 15 residues. Trimming stripped 6 bases from V and 0 bases from J, with 14 bases between. The germline gives CDR1 MNHEY, CDR2 SVGAGI. CDR3 sequence: CASRDSGTLNTEAFF. Written as DNA, the CDR3 is TGTGCCAGCAGAGACTCCGGGACATTGAACACTGAAGCTTTCTTT.

V usage is TRBV7-6 and J usage is TRBJ2-3, with D possibly TRBD2 on 5 matching bases. The germline V gene has CDR1 SGHVS and CDR2 FNYEAQ. Trimming stripped 5 bases from V and 11 bases from J, with 11 bases between. The CDR3 loop spans 11 amino acids. The chain's CDR3 is CASSHGVEQYF. For the CDR3, the DNA is TGTGCCAGCAGCCACGGGGTGGAGCAGTATTTT.

The V call is TRBV6-6, the J call TRBJ1-2, with TRBD1 as a possible D gene (5 bases). V was pared by 8 bases and J by 2 bases, with 9 bases between. This CDR3 has 12 residues. The germline V gene has CDR1 MNHNY and CDR2 SVGAGI (reference sequence). CDR3 in DNA: TGTGCCAGCGGCAGGGTCAACTATGGCTACACCTTC. This sequence encodes CASGRVNYGYTF.

This chain connects TRBV12-3 or TRBV12-4 to TRBJ1-1; weak D call: TRBD1 (5 bases). With 6 bases removed from V and 5 bases from J, the gap between germline ends came to 13 bases. This CDR3 is 13 amino acids long. In nucleotides, the CDR3 is TGTGCCAGCAGCCCCGGGGGTCTAACTGAAGCTTTCTTT. Translating gives CASSPGGLTEAFF.

The V call is TRBV6-5, the J call TRBJ2-3, with a possible D match to TRBD2 (5 bases). The germline V and J ends were trimmed by 0 bases and 7 bases, with 11 bases remaining between them. Looked up from germline, CDR1 is MNHEY and CDR2 is SVGAGI. This CDR3 region has 14 residues. This CDR3 is CASSYSTAGHTQYF. CDR3 nucleotides: TGTGCCAGCAGTTACTCGACCGCGGGTCATACGCAGTATTTT.

The V gene is TRBV18, the J gene TRBJ2-3, with 10 bases identical to TRBD2. V trimming: 5 bases; J trimming: 0 bases; junction bases outside the gene matches: 11. This CDR3 contains 18 residues. The germline CDR1 and CDR2 sequences are KGHSH and LQKENI. CDR3: CASSKRASGGSSTDTQYF. The CDR3 DNA reads TGTGCCAGCTCAAAACGGGCTAGCGGGGGATCTAGCACAGATACGCAGTATTTT.

This chain links TRBV3-1 (or the pseudogene TRBV3-2) with TRBJ2-7; a weak D match, TRBD2 (5 bases). Germline assignment: CDR1 LGHDT and CDR2 YNNKEL (reference sequence). Trimming took off 3 bases at V and 7 bases at J, with 13 bases between the two ends. The length of the CDR3 is 13 residues. The CDR3 DNA is TGTGCCAGCAGCCAGACACTAAGGGAGGAGCAGTACTTC. This codes for CASSQTLREEQYF.

The rearrangement uses TRBV3-1 (or the pseudogene TRBV3-2) and TRBJ1-2; the D is unclear. CDR3 length: 14 residues. V shed 7 bases and J shed 3 bases, with 15 bases lying between them. From germline, CDR1 is LGHDT and CDR2 YNNKEL (reference sequence). The CDR3 DNA is TGTGCCAGCAACCCGGTGGGAGGCGACTATGGCTACACCTTC. As protein: CASNPVGGDYGYTF.

The gene calls are TRBV29-1 and TRBJ2-3, with TRBD1 matching over 7 bases. Trimming cost V 5 bases and J 0 bases; bases outside gene matches: 2. From germline, CDR1 is SQVTM and CDR2 ANQGSEA. This CDR3 is 13 amino acids long. The CDR3: CSVNRGSTDTQYF. The CDR3 coding sequence is TGCAGCGTTAACAGGGGTAGCACAGATACGCAGTATTTT.